Listed below are T cell receptor beta chains from one sample, sequenced in a study of CD8+CD57+ T cells in acquired aplastic anemia. TCRdb fed the reads into MiXCR, producing one record per CDR3 protein. The table shows around 150,000 distinct CDR3 sequences, with roughly 48% occurring only once. The sequencing input was sorted CD4+, CD8+, or CD8+CD57+ T cells (not recorded which) from PBMCs. These TCRs come from a human donor with aplastic anemia. The CDR3 runs from the conserved cysteine through the conserved F or W. D genes are given only for firm matches. Only part of the rows carry a size: once, few, many, or a class if the clone is expanded.

d_call	clone_size	v_call	j_call	cdr3_nt	cdr3_aa
.	many	TRBV7-3	TRBJ2-3	TGTGCCAGCAGCTTTACCTTTGCAGATACGCAGTATTTT	CASSFTFADTQYF
.	.	TRBV7-9	TRBJ2-5	TGTGCCAGCAGCTCTGCCCTCACTGCGACCTGGGGGACCCAGTACTTC	CASSSALTATWGTQYF
.	many	TRBV6-4	TRBJ2-5	TGTGCCAGCAGTGACCTGAGGGGGCAAGAGACCCAGTACTTC	CASSDLRGQETQYF
.	many	TRBV19	TRBJ2-1	TGTGCCAGTAGTCCGCGGGCTGTCAGCTCCTACAATGAGCAGTTCTTC	CASSPRAVSSYNEQFF
.	.	TRBV7-3	TRBJ2-2	TGTGCCAGCAGCCCAAACTTGAGCGGGGAGCTGTTTTTT	CASSPNLSGELFF
.	many	TRBV30	TRBJ2-7	TGTGCCTGGACCGCCACCTCCTACGAGCAGTACTTC	CAWTATSYEQYF
.	few	TRBV5-1	TRBJ1-1	TGCGCCAGCGGCTTGGGGTTTGTGGTGGGTGAAGCTTTCTTT	CASGLGFVVGEAFF
TRBD2	many	TRBV6-1	TRBJ2-2	TGTGCCAGCAGTCCCAGTCGGACTAGTACCGGGGAGCTGTTTTTT	CASSPSRTSTGELFF
TRBD2	.	TRBV28	TRBJ2-1	TGTGCCAGCAGTGGTAGCGGGAGTAGATCCGATGAGCAGTTCTTC	CASSGSGSRSDEQFF
.	many	TRBV9	TRBJ1-6	TGTGCCAGCAGCAGCACCGGAAAGCCTAATTCACCCCTCCACTTT	CASSSTGKPNSPLHF
TRBD1	.	TRBV4-1	TRBJ2-3	TGCGCCAGCAGCCAAGATCACAGGGGGAATAATGGTACGCAGTATTTT	CASSQDHRGNNGTQYF
TRBD2	.	TRBV27	TRBJ2-7	TGTGCCAGCAGTTTATTAACTAGCGTTTACGAGCAGTACTTC	CASSLLTSVYEQYF
TRBD2	.	TRBV11-3	TRBJ2-2	TGTGCCAGCAGCTTTATAGCGGGGAACACCGGGGAGCCGTTTTTT	CASSFIAGNTGEPFF
TRBD2	.	TRBV19	TRBJ2-6	TGTGCCAGTAGTTTGAGCGGGGCCGACTCTGGGGCCAACGTCCTGACTTTC	CASSLSGADSGANVLTF
TRBD1	many	TRBV10-3	TRBJ2-7	TGTGCCACAAACAGGGGGCAAGGCTACGAGCAGTACTTC	CATNRGQGYEQYF
TRBD1	.	TRBV25-1	TRBJ2-1	TGTGCCAGCAGTGAATATGGACAGGGGGCCTACAATGAGCAGTTCTTC	CASSEYGQGAYNEQFF
.	many	TRBV24-1	TRBJ2-7	TGTGCCACCAGTGATATTACTCGAGACGAGCAGTACTTC	CATSDITRDEQYF
TRBD1	few	TRBV3-1	TRBJ1-1	TGTGCCAGCTTCGACAGGGGGAACACTGAAGCTTTCTTT	CASFDRGNTEAFF
.	.	TRBV19	TRBJ2-5	TGTGCCAGTAGTATTTCGACCCAAGAGACCCAGTACTTC	CASSISTQETQYF
.	.	TRBV7-9	TRBJ1-3	TGTGCCAGCAGCTGGAGCTCTGGAAACACCATATATTTT	CASSWSSGNTIYF
TRBD1	many	TRBV18	TRBJ1-2	TGTGCCAGCTCACCAGCGGGACAGGGCCATGGCTACACCTTC	CASSPAGQGHGYTF
.	.	TRBV2	TRBJ2-3	TGTGCCAGCAGTAAAGCATTAATAACAGATACGCAGTATTTT	CASSKALITDTQYF
TRBD1	many	TRBV6-5	TRBJ2-7	TGTGCCAGCAGTTACGACGGGACAGGGAACCCCTACGAGCAGTACTTC	CASSYDGTGNPYEQYF
.	few	TRBV24-1	TRBJ1-5	TGTGCCACCAGTGATCAAGACAAGCCCCAGCATTTT	CATSDQDKPQHF
.	many	TRBV4-1	TRBJ2-7	TGCGCCAGCAGCCAAGATGCCAGGGCACCCTACGAGCAGTACTTC	CASSQDARAPYEQYF
.	few	TRBV7-6	TRBJ2-7	TGTGCCAGCAGCTTAGATCCAGGCCCAGGGGTGCAGTACTTC	CASSLDPGPGVQYF
.	.	TRBV2	TRBJ2-7	TGTGCCAGCAGTGAAGCGGGCGGGTTCTATTACGAGCAGTACTTC	CASSEAGGFYYEQYF
TRBD1	.	TRBV28	TRBJ1-1	TGTGCCAGCAGTAGGACAGGTCCGGGGACTGAAGCTTTCTTT	CASSRTGPGTEAFF
.	.	TRBV9	TRBJ2-5	TGTGCCAGCAGCGTTGGGCAGGTCCAGAAGGAGACCCAGTACTTC	CASSVGQVQKETQYF
TRBD1	medium-sized	TRBV7-9	TRBJ1-5	TGTGCCAGCACAGGGACAGGCAATCAGCCCCAGCATTTT	CASTGTGNQPQHF
.	.	TRBV29-1	TRBJ2-1	TGCAGCGCCATGCCCTCGGGGAGGAATGAGCAGTTCTTC	CSAMPSGRNEQFF
.	many	TRBV5-6	TRBJ2-5	TGTGCCACACAAAGGGGAGAGGAGACCCAGTACTTC	CATQRGEETQYF
.	few	TRBV19	TRBJ1-2	TGTGCCAGTAGTACGTACATTGCTTCTGGCTACACCTTC	CASSTYIASGYTF
.	many	TRBV6-1	TRBJ2-2	TGTGCCAGCAGTGAATCCATCCCCCTGAACATCGGGGAGCTGTTTTTT	CASSESIPLNIGELFF
.	.	TRBV4-2	TRBJ1-2	TGTGCCAGCAGCCGGACGGGGGGCACGGACTATGGCTACACCTTC	CASSRTGGTDYGYTF
.	.	TRBV10-1	TRBJ2-1	TGCGCCAGCAGTGTGGAGCGGGACAGCAATGAGCAGTTCTTC	CASSVERDSNEQFF
.	few	TRBV6-2/TRBV6-3	TRBJ1-1	TGTGCCAGCAGTTACTCCGGGGGGAACACTGAAGCTTTCTTT	CASSYSGGNTEAFF
TRBD1	once	TRBV7-2	TRBJ2-5	TGTGCCAGCAGCTTGGACAGGGTAGCGAAGACCCAGTACTTC	CASSLDRVAKTQYF
.	.	TRBV7-8	TRBJ2-7	TGTGCCAGCAGCTTAAATGTTGAGACCTGGCAGTACTTC	CASSLNVETWQYF
TRBD2	few	TRBV3-1	TRBJ2-7	TGTGCCAGCAGTCTTGGGCGGGGGGCGGCCGAGCAGTACTTC	CASSLGRGAAEQYF
TRBD1	many	TRBV25-1	TRBJ2-1	TGTGCCAGCAGTGATATGGGACAGGGCTACAATGAGCAGTTCTTC	CASSDMGQGYNEQFF
TRBD1	many	TRBV6-5	TRBJ2-3	TGTGCCACGCGGGACAGGGGAACAGATACGCAGTATTTT	CATRDRGTDTQYF
TRBD2	.	TRBV10-3	TRBJ2-1	TGTGCCATCAGAAGACTAGCGGGAAACAATGAGCAGTTCTTC	CAIRRLAGNNEQFF
.	few	TRBV6-5	TRBJ1-6	TGTGCCAGCAGTTACAGGGATTATTCACCCCTCCACTTT	CASSYRDYSPLHF
.	.	TRBV11-3	TRBJ1-6	TGTGCCAGCAGCCCGACGACAGTGTCAAATTCACCCCTCCACTTT	CASSPTTVSNSPLHF
TRBD2	many	TRBV30	TRBJ2-1	TGTGCCTGGAGGAGCGGGATGTCCTACAATGAGCAGTTCTTC	CAWRSGMSYNEQFF
TRBD1	.	TRBV24-1	TRBJ2-2	TGTGCCACCGGACAGGGGACGACCGGGGAGCTGTTTTTT	CATGQGTTGELFF
.	few	TRBV20-1	TRBJ1-1	TGCAGTGCAAGGAAACCGGGACAATCGAACACTGAAGCTTTCTTT	CSARKPGQSNTEAFF
TRBD2	many	TRBV12-3/TRBV12-4	TRBJ2-3	TGTGCCAGCACTCTCGGGGGACTAGCCGGGGATACGCAGTATTTT	CASTLGGLAGDTQYF
TRBD2	.	TRBV29-1	TRBJ2-3	TGCAGGCCGGGACTAGCGGGAGTAGCTACGCAGTATTTT	CRPGLAGVATQYF
.	.	TRBV20-1	TRBJ1-1	TGCAGTGCTAGAGATGCAGAGCCTGAAGCTTTCTTT	CSARDAEPEAFF